The next 27 T cell receptor beta chains were all read from a single sample in a study of OX40 agonist ivuxolimab in advanced cancers. Clones were sequenced by immunoSEQ multiplex PCR, and TCRdb holds only the in-frame ones, with some missing. The table lists roughly 97,000 clones, 80% to 90% of them singletons. The source material was CD4+ or CD8+ T cells sorted from blood, sampled in a trial of the OX40 agonist ivuxolimab. Receptors originate from an adult with an advanced solid tumor such as melanoma, head and neck, liver or kidney cancer.

Only one count was recorded for this clone. The V call is TRBV21-1, the J call TRBJ1-3; TRBD1 is the table's D call, not checked against the DNA. TRBV21-1 is a pseudogene. The CDR3 consists of 17 residues. For the CDR3, the DNA is TGTGCCAGCAGCAAAGAAGGGGCGGCCAGCTCTGGAAACACCATATATTTT. Translating gives CASSKEGAASSGNTIYF.

The CDR3 protein is CASSVGGQGFYEQYF. Written as DNA, the CDR3 is TGTGCCAGCAGCGTAGGCGGGCAGGGATTCTACGAGCAGTACTTC. V is TRBV9 and J is TRBJ2-7; D tentatively reads TRBD1 or TRBD2 (5 bases each). V was shortened by 0 bases and J by 3 bases, with 13 bases between the two germline ends. Germline-derived CDR1 and CDR2 are SGDLS and YYNGEE. CDR3 length: 15 residues. The complete variable domain, with remaining parts taken from reference TRBV9 and TRBJ2-7, reads DSGVTQTPKHLITATGQRVTLRCSPRSGDLSVYWYQQSLDQGLQFLIQYYNGEERAKGNILERFSAQQFPDLHSELNLSSLELGDSALYFCASSVGGQGFYEQYFGPGTRLTVT.

The V gene is TRBV9, the J gene TRBJ1-2; D unresolved. Germline V CDR1 and CDR2: SGDLS, YYNGEE. The ends were cut back, 4 bases at V and 4 bases at J, with 11 bases in the middle. The CDR3 length is 13 residues. The CDR3 reads CASSPGGSYGYTF. The CDR3 DNA reads TGTGCCAGCAGCCCCGGTGGAAGCTATGGCTACACCTTC.

In regard to this clone: One end of the junction varies from germline; a read error may be responsible. The genes are TRBV7-7 and TRBJ2-7; D is perhaps TRBD1 or TRBD2 (5 bases each). CDR1 and CDR2 (germline): SSHAT, FNYEAQ (reference sequence). The CDR3 contains 13 residues. CDR3 in DNA: TGTGCTAGCAGCTTAGCTGGGGGCTACGAGCAGTACTTC. Protein product: CASSLAGGYEQYF. The variable domain in full, with the rest retrieved from reference TRBV7-7 and TRBJ2-7, is GAGVSQSPRYKVTKRGQDVTLRCDPISSHATLYWYQQALGQGPEFLTYFNYEAQPDKSGLPSDRFSAERPEGSISTLTIQRTEQRDSAMYRCASSLAGGYEQYFGPGTRLTVT.

The V and J genes are TRBV5-1 and TRBJ2-1; TRBD2 agrees at 10 bases. V was pared by 0 bases and J by 10 bases, with 7 bases of the junction left unmatched. Germline CDR1 is SGHRS and CDR2 is YFSETQ. The CDR3 runs to 15 residues. The CDR3 region has the DNA TGCGCCAGCAGCTTGGAGGCTAGCGGGGGAGGGGAGCAGTTCTTC. This translates into CASSLEASGGGEQFF.

This chain uses TRBV7-9 with TRBJ2-7; 10 positions agree with TRBD2. CDR1 and CDR2 from the germline V gene are SEHNR and FQNEAQ (reference sequence). The CDR3 has 15 amino acids. V trimming: 3 bases; J trimming: 5 bases; junction bases outside the gene matches: 7. Here the CDR3 reads CASSLFLTSGHEQYF. In DNA, the CDR3 is TGTGCCAGCAGCTTGTTCTTGACTAGCGGGCACGAGCAGTACTTC.

This chain joins TRBV5-1 and TRBJ1-2; 7 bases line up with TRBD1. Trimming took 4 bases from V and 5 from J; bases not matched to a gene: 5. The germline V gene has CDR1 SGHRS and CDR2 YFSETQ. This CDR3 region has 13 residues. In nucleotides, the CDR3 is TGCGCCAGCAGCGTAGGGACAGATTATGGCTACACCTTC. Encoded protein: CASSVGTDYGYTF.

The chain carries TRBV7-9 and TRBJ2-6; no firm D call. This CDR3 comprises 14 residues. V was clipped by 4 bases and J by 2 bases, with 6 bases between them. Germline-derived CDR1 and CDR2 are SEHNR and FQNEAQ (reference sequence). This CDR3 reads CASSSRAGANVLTF. The CDR3 coding sequence is TGTGCCAGCAGCTCCCGGGCTGGGGCCAACGTCCTGACTTTC.

The V call is TRBV29-1, the J call TRBJ1-2; D is perhaps TRBD1 (6 bases). The V gene lost 0 bases and the J gene lost 8 bases, with 19 bases spanning the gap. CDR3 length: 15 amino acids. The germline CDR1 and CDR2 sequences are SQVTM and ANQGSEA. CDR3 region: CSVEDLQGRGGGYTF. The DNA of the CDR3 is TGCAGCGTTGAAGATCTTCAGGGCAGGGGAGGCGGCTACACCTTC.

J is TRBJ1-1 and V is TRBV4-3; 7 nucleotides line up with TRBD1. The V gene end was trimmed by 1 base and the J gene end by 0 bases; junction bases not matched to a gene: 2. The CDR3 sequence is 15 residues long. The germline V gene encodes CDR1 LGHNA and CDR2 YSLEER. This chain's CDR3 is CASSQAGQLNTEAFF. CDR3 DNA sequence: TGCGCCAGCAGCCAAGCGGGACAGCTGAACACTGAAGCTTTCTTT.

J is TRBJ2-4 and V is TRBV28, with TRBD1 matching 8 bases. Losses at the gene ends were 6 bases for V and 3 bases for J; bases not matched to a gene: 13. Germline-derived CDR1 and CDR2 are MDHEN and SYDVKM. This CDR3 has 17 amino acids. The CDR3 loop is CASSPRGPTPGKNIQYF. The DNA of the CDR3 is TGTGCCAGCAGCCCCAGGGGGCCAACCCCTGGCAAAAACATTCAGTACTTC.

This chain links TRBV7-2 with TRBJ1-2; TRBD1 matches at 9 bases. CDR3 length: 15 amino acids. Germline assignment: CDR1 SGHTA and CDR2 FQGNSA. The V segment lost 0 bases and the J segment 6 bases; nucleotides outside the gene matches: 5. The CDR3 spells CASSLAGQGVNGYTF. DNA of the CDR3: TGTGCCAGCAGCTTAGCGGGACAGGGCGTTAATGGCTACACCTTC.

The DNA of the CDR3 is TGTGCCAGCAGCCCAGGGATCCGGGGGCTCCACACTGAAGCTTTCTTT. It codes for CASSPGIRGLHTEAFF. V and J are TRBV11-3 and TRBJ1-1; a possible D gene is TRBD1 (6 bases). There are 16 residues in the CDR3. V gave up 5 bases and J gave up 3 bases, with 19 bases separating them. Germline CDR1 is SGHNT and CDR2 is YENEEA.

The chain joins TRBV19 to TRBJ2-1, with 7 bases that match TRBD1. Germline V gives CDR1 LNHDA, CDR2 SQIVND (reference sequence). This CDR3 contains 15 residues. Trimming took 3 bases from V and 3 from J; bases not matched to a gene: 5. This CDR3 reads CASSITQGFYNEQFF. The DNA for the CDR3 is TGTGCCAGTAGTATTACACAGGGGTTCTACAATGAGCAGTTCTTC.

Note on this clone: Other DNA sequences in this specimen translate into the identical CDR3. The chain carries TRBV23-1 and TRBJ2-3, with D possibly called TRBD1 or TRBD2 (5 bases each). TRBV23-1 is an open reading frame whose function is uncertain. This CDR3 is 15 amino acids long. Between the trimmed V and J ends, which lost 2 bases and 4 bases, there was a span of 13 bases. The CDR3 nucleotides are TGCGCCAGCAGTCAAGGAGGTGGGGCCCCAGATACGCAGTATTTT. Protein product: CASSQGGGAPDTQYF.

As DNA, the CDR3 is TGTGCCACCAGCAGCTTGTCGCGCGACACAGATACGCAGTATTTT. Protein product: CATSSLSRDTDTQYF. The V and J genes are TRBV15 and TRBJ2-3; D gene unclear. Trimming cost V 3 bases and J 2 bases, with 12 bases left between them. The CDR3 is made up of 15 amino acids. Per the germline V gene, CDR1 is LNHNV and CDR2 is YYDKDF (reference sequence).

This chain links TRBV4-3 with TRBJ1-1; no firm D call. This CDR3 has 13 amino acids. Germline-derived CDR1 and CDR2 are LGHNA and YSLEER. Trimming pared 0 bases from V and 7 bases from J, leaving 9 bases between. The CDR3 DNA sequence: TGCGCCAGCAGCCAAGAAGTAAGGTTTGAAGCTTTCTTT. This codes for CASSQEVRFEAFF.

The genes are TRBV2 and TRBJ2-3, with D unresolved. V was trimmed by 4 bases and J by 0 bases, leaving 14 bases between them. The CDR3 has 16 amino acids. Germline values: CDR1 SNHLY, CDR2 FYNNEI. The CDR3 DNA reads TGTGCCAGCAGTGTTAGAATGAGCGCTAGCACAGATACGCAGTATTTT. This gives the protein CASSVRMSASTDTQYF.

This chain joins TRBV30 and TRBJ1-6, with 7 nucleotides matching TRBD1. The germline V gene encodes CDR1 GTSNPN and CDR2 SVGIG (reference sequence). The J segment lost 9 bases and the V segment lost 3 bases, leaving 11 bases of the junction unmatched. This CDR3 region has 15 residues. The CDR3 protein is CAWRPLTGQPSPLHF. CDR3 sequence (DNA): TGTGCCTGGAGGCCCTTGACAGGGCAGCCTTCACCCCTCCACTTT.

This chain joins TRBV19 and TRBJ1-4, with D perhaps matching TRBD1 (6 bases). CDR1 LNHDA and CDR2 SQIVND come from the germline V gene (reference sequence). The CDR3 totals 14 residues. V was clipped by 4 bases and J by 4 bases, with 10 bases between them. The CDR3, as DNA: TGTGCCAGTAGTACACAGGGTGATAATGAAAAACTGTTTTTT. It translates to CASSTQGDNEKLFF. Using reference TRBV19 and TRBJ1-4 for the parts outside the CDR3, the full variable domain is DGGITQSPKYLFRKEGQNVTLSCEQNLNHDAMYWYRQDPGQGLRLIYYSQIVNDFQKGDIAEGYSVSREKKESFPLTVTSAQKNPTAFYLCASSTQGDNEKLFFGSGTQLSVL.

The J gene is TRBJ2-2, the V gene TRBV6-5, with D unresolved. Looked up from germline, CDR1 is MNHEY and CDR2 is SVGAGI. V lost 2 bases, J lost 4 bases, and 8 bases lay in between. There are 14 residues in the CDR3. The CDR3 protein is CASSYRVSTGELFF. The CDR3 DNA sequence: TGTGCCAGCAGTTACAGGGTATCCACCGGGGAGCTGTTTTTT.

This chain joins TRBV7-9 and TRBJ2-7; 7 bases agree with TRBD1. The germline CDR1 and CDR2 sequences are SEHNR and FQNEAQ (reference sequence). V lost 1 base, J lost 3 bases, and 6 bases stayed unmatched. This CDR3 is 15 amino acids long. The CDR3 sequence is CASSLGSGGDYEQYF. CDR3 nucleotide sequence: TGTGCCAGCAGCTTAGGGTCAGGGGGTGACTACGAGCAGTACTTC.

The rearrangement uses TRBV7-8 and TRBJ2-5; 7 bases are shared with TRBD2. Looked up from germline, CDR1 is SGHVS and CDR2 is FQNEAQ. V trimming: 2 bases; J trimming: 5 bases; junction bases outside the gene matches: 5. This CDR3 spans 14 amino acids. The CDR3 region has the DNA TGTGCCAGCAGCTTACTGACTAGCCAGGAGACCCAGTACTTC. Translation: CASSLLTSQETQYF. The variable domain in full, completed from reference TRBV7-8 and TRBJ2-5, reads GAGVSQSPRYKVAKRGQDVALRCDPISGHVSLFWYQQALGQGPEFLTYFQNEAQLDKSGLPSDRFFAERPEGSVSTLKIQRTQQEDSAVYLCASSLLTSQETQYFGPGTRLLVL.

As for this clone: This CDR3 is also generated by other DNA sequences in the sample. The chain employs TRBV28 and TRBJ2-3, with a tentative D call TRBD2 (7 bases). This CDR3 is 14 amino acids long. The germline V gene has CDR1 MDHEN and CDR2 SYDVKM. Between the trimmed V and J ends, which lost 3 bases and 8 bases, there was a span of 15 bases. CDR3 coding DNA: TGTGCCAGCAGTTTGGTTCGGGGAGGGGGTACGCAGTATTTT. It specifies CASSLVRGGGTQYF.

This chain links TRBV5-1 with TRBJ1-1, with TRBD1 as a possible D gene (5 bases). CDR3 length: 15 amino acids. CDR1 is SGHRS, CDR2 YFSETQ, per germline. The ends were cut back, 6 bases at V and 5 bases at J, with 20 bases in the middle. CDR3 DNA sequence: TGCGCCAGCACTTCGGGGGAATTGGGGTTTACTGAAGCTTTCTTT. Protein: CASTSGELGFTEAFF.

CDR3: CASSASGGYTF. The CDR3 DNA sequence: TGTGCCAGCAGTGCGTCGGGGGGCTACACCTTC. The chain uses TRBV6-5 and TRBJ1-2; D is unclear. The CDR3 is 11 residues long. V was cut by 5 bases and J by 8 bases, with 9 bases left in between. Germline V gene data show CDR1 as MNHEY and CDR2 as SVGAGI.

This clone was counted between two and nine times. The J gene is TRBJ1-2, the V gene TRBV2, with 11 bases matching TRBD1. The CDR3 spans 14 residues. V shed 5 bases and J 7 bases; nucleotides not matched to a gene: 6. From germline, CDR1 is SNHLY and CDR2 FYNNEI. The CDR3 DNA reads as TGTGCCAGCAGTCGAGGACAGGGGGCAGGTGGCTACACCTTC. Its protein product is CASSRGQGAGGYTF.